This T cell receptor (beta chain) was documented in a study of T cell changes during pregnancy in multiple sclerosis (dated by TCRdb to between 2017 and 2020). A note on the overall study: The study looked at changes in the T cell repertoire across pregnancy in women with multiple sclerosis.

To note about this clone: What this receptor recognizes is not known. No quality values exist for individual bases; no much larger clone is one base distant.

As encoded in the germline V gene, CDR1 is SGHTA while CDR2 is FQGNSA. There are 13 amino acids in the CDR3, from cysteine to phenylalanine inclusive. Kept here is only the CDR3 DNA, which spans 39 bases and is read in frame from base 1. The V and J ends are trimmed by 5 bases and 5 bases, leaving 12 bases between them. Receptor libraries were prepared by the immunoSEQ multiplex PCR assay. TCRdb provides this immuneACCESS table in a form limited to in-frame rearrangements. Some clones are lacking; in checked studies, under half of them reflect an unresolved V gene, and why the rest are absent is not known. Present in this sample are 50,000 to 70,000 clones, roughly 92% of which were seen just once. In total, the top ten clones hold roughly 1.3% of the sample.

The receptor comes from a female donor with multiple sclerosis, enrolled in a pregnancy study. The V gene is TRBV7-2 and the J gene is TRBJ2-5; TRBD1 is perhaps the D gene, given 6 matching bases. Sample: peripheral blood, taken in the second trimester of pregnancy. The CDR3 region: CASSKQGRETQYF. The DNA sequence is TGTGCCAGCAGCAAACAGGGTCGGGAGACCCAGTACTTC. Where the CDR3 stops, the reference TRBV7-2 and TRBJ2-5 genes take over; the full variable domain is GAGVSQSPSNKVTEKGKDVELRCDPISGHTALYWYRQSLGQGLEFLIYFQGNSAPDKSGLPSDRFSAERTGGSVSTLTIQRTQQEDSAVYLCASSKQGRETQYFGPGTRLLVL.